This entry lists 21 T cell receptor beta chains sequenced from one sample in a study of vaccination effects on CD4 cells after COVID-19. These receptors have no identified antigens. The repertoire was sequenced with immunoSEQ multiplex PCR; TCRdb's copy has only in-frame clones and lacks some. The sample consists of tens of thousands of clones, around 69% of them appearing once. ViraFEST assay sequencing came after antigen-specific CD4+ T cells were expanded with viral peptide pools. Subsequent to a culture period of 10 to 11 days, CD4+ T cells were isolated. Nucleocapsid antibodies were negative in the vaccine recipients, who had never had SARS-CoV-2 infection. Sequencing was performed on CD4+ T cells from PBMCs cultured with HCoV-NL63 spike peptides, taken before COVID-19 vaccination. These receptor sequences come from a human donor who received a COVID-19 vaccine.

V usage is TRBV2 and J usage is TRBJ2-4; the D gene could be TRBD1 or TRBD2 (6 bases each). Germline values: CDR1 SNHLY, CDR2 FYNNEI. This CDR3 is 12 amino acids long. The V end was cut by 5 bases, the J end by 10 bases, with 12 bases between. CDR3 nucleotide sequence: TGTGCCAGCAGTAGGGGGGTAGGGATTCAGTACTTC. This codes for CASSRGVGIQYF.

The CDR3 reads CASVGDQTTDTQYF. CDR3 coding DNA: TGCGCCAGCGTTGGCGACCAGACCACAGATACGCAGTATTTT. The chain combines TRBV10-2 with TRBJ2-3, with D unresolved. CDR3 length: 14 amino acids. Germline CDR1 reads WSHSY; CDR2 reads SAAADI. The ends were cut back, 8 bases at V and 2 bases at J, with 14 bases in the middle.

The chain couples TRBV7-2 to TRBJ2-5, with 7 bases aligning to TRBD2. Looked up from germline, CDR1 is SGHTA and CDR2 is FQGNSA. With V trimmed by 2 bases and J by 2 bases, 11 bases remained unmatched. This CDR3 is built from 17 residues. CDR3 DNA sequence: TGTGCCAGCAGCTTATTTCGTTCGTCGGGGGGACAAGAGACCCAGTACTTC. It is translated as CASSLFRSSGGQETQYF.

J is TRBJ1-3 and V is TRBV18; D unclear. Germline assignment: CDR1 KGHSH and CDR2 LQKENI. V was shortened by 5 bases and J by 0 bases, with 8 bases between the two germline ends. This CDR3 spans 14 amino acids. CDR3 protein: CASSTVASGNTIYF. In nucleotides, the CDR3 is TGTGCCAGCTCAACCGTCGCCTCTGGAAACACCATATATTTT.

The V call is TRBV19, the J call TRBJ1-1; D is perhaps TRBD1 (5 bases). The CDR3 length is 15 residues. V lost 1 base to trimming and J lost 4 bases, with 13 bases between them. The germline V gene encodes CDR1 LNHDA and CDR2 SQIVND (reference sequence). CDR3 protein: CASSIVPHRPTEAFF. The CDR3, as DNA: TGTGCCAGTAGTATAGTTCCCCACAGGCCCACTGAAGCTTTCTTT.

The CDR3 loop is CASRSSTNQPQHF. As DNA, the CDR3 is TGTGCCAGCAGATCCTCTACCAATCAGCCCCAGCATTTT. This chain connects TRBV12-3 or TRBV12-4 to TRBJ1-5; D not certain. The CDR3 is 13 residues long. V gave up 6 bases and J gave up 3 bases, with 9 bases separating them.

The chain joins TRBV7-9 to TRBJ2-1, with unresolved D. The germline V gene encodes CDR1 SEHNR and CDR2 FQNEAQ (reference sequence). The V end lost 2 bases, the J end lost 10 bases, and 9 bases lay between the germline ends. The CDR3 totals 12 residues. CDR3 in amino acids: CASSLINGEQFF. The CDR3, as DNA: TGTGCCAGCAGCTTAATTAACGGGGAGCAGTTCTTC.

The chain couples TRBV14 to TRBJ1-1, with 7 bases fitting TRBD1. CDR1 SGHDN and CDR2 FVKESK come from the germline V gene. V was pared by 2 bases and J by 5 bases, with 20 bases of the junction left unmatched. This CDR3 region has 19 residues. The CDR3 coding sequence is TGTGCCAGCAGCCAACTGGTCTGGGACAGTTCCTTAAGAGGTACTGAAGCTTTCTTT. This encodes CASSQLVWDSSLRGTEAFF. Using reference TRBV14 and TRBJ1-1 for the parts outside the CDR3, the full variable domain is EAGVTQFPSHSVIEKGQTVTLRCDPISGHDNLYWYRRVMGKEIKFLLHFVKESKQDESGMPNNRFLAERTGGTYSTLKVQPAELEDSGVYFCASSQLVWDSSLRGTEAFFGQGTRLTVV.

The CDR3 DNA reads TGTGCCAGCAGTTTAGGGCTAGCGGGGGGCCGGAACACCGGGGAGCTGTTTTTT. The encoded protein is CASSLGLAGGRNTGELFF. The V gene is TRBV27, the J gene TRBJ2-2, with 11 bases lining up with TRBD2. Germline-derived CDR1 and CDR2 are MNHEY and SMNVEV (reference sequence). This CDR3 is built from 18 residues. J gave up 1 base and V 2 bases, and 6 bases lay outside the gene matches.

The rearrangement links TRBV7-3 to TRBJ2-1; D is undetermined. Germline V lookup: CDR1 SGHTA, CDR2 FQGTGA. The V and J ends lost 2 bases and 3 bases respectively, with 5 bases between them. The CDR3 extends over 13 amino acids. CDR3 in amino acids: CASSLGDYNEQFF. The CDR3 nucleotides read TGTGCCAGCAGCTTAGGAGACTACAATGAGCAGTTCTTC. Using reference TRBV7-3 and TRBJ2-1 for the parts outside the CDR3, the full variable domain is GAGVSQTPSNKVTEKGKYVELRCDPISGHTALYWYRQSLGQGPEFLIYFQGTGAADDSGLPNDRFFAVRPEGSVSTLKIQRTERGDSAVYLCASSLGDYNEQFFGPGTRLTVL.

This chain connects TRBV5-1 to TRBJ2-3; D possibly matches TRBD1 or TRBD2 (5 bases each). The CDR3 loop spans 15 amino acids. The ends were cut back, 0 bases at V and 1 base at J, with 9 bases in the middle. CDR1 SGHRS and CDR2 YFSETQ come from the germline V gene. CDR3 bases: TGCGCCAGCAGCTTGGTCATGGGGGGCACAGATACGCAGTATTTT. It is translated as CASSLVMGGTDTQYF.

This clone has just a few counts. CDR3 sequence (DNA): TGTGCCAGCTCACCACCGTCGGCAGGAGGGATGGCTAATGAAAAACTGTTTTTT. Encoded protein: CASSPPSAGGMANEKLFF. The gene calls are TRBV18 and TRBJ1-4, with D hard to call. The V and J ends lost 0 bases and 3 bases respectively, with 17 bases between them. Per germline, CDR1 KGHSH and CDR2 LQKENI. This CDR3 is built from 18 residues.

This clone was picked up a small number of times. The chain recombines TRBV10-1 with TRBJ2-2; TRBD2 aligns across 11 bases. This CDR3 region has 16 residues. CDR1 and CDR2 from the germline V gene are WNHNN and SYGVQD (reference sequence). V shed 4 bases, J shed 5 bases, and the junction held 6 bases outside the gene matches. DNA for the CDR3: TGCGCCAGCAGTGTAGGTCTAGCGGGAGGAACCGGGGAGCTGTTTTTT. This encodes CASSVGLAGGTGELFF.

This chain connects TRBV28 to TRBJ1-5; D might be TRBD1 (5 bases). The germline CDR1 and CDR2 sequences are MDHEN and SYDVKM. The V and J ends lost 8 bases and 1 base respectively, with 15 bases between them. This CDR3 comprises 15 residues. Here the CDR3 DNA reads TGTGCCAGCCAAGGGACCCTCGGCAGCAATCAGCCCCAGCATTTT. Its protein is CASQGTLGSNQPQHF. Based on the CDR3 plus reference TRBV28 and TRBJ1-5, the full variable domain is DVKVTQSSRYLVKRTGEKVFLECVQDMDHENMFWYRQDPGLGLRLIYFSYDVKMKEKGDIPEGYSVSREKKERFSLILESASTNQTSMYLCASQGTLGSNQPQHFGDGTRLSIL.

As DNA, the CDR3 is TGTGCCAGCTCCCTTGGACAGGGGAACACTGAAGCTTTCTTT. This codes for CASSLGQGNTEAFF. The rearrangement joins TRBV18 to TRBJ1-1; 8 bases agree with TRBD1. Germline V lookup: CDR1 KGHSH, CDR2 LQKENI. The V gene end was trimmed by 6 bases and the J gene end by 1 base; junction bases not matched to a gene: 4. The CDR3 is made up of 14 amino acids. The whole variable domain, filled in from reference TRBV18 and TRBJ1-1, reads NAGVMQNPRHLVRRRGQEARLRCSPMKGHSHVYWYRQLPEEGLKFMVYLQKENIIDESGMPKERFSAEFPKEGPSILRIQQVVRGDSAAYFCASSLGQGNTEAFFGQGTRLTVV.

The V gene is TRBV6-5, the J gene TRBJ2-2, with D perhaps given as TRBD1 or TRBD2 (5 bases each). The germline gives CDR1 MNHEY, CDR2 SVGAGI. V lost 6 bases and J 2 bases, leaving 13 bases between the germline ends. The CDR3 sequence is 15 residues long. The CDR3: CASRGTAANTGELFF. CDR3 DNA sequence: TGTGCCAGCAGGGGGACGGCCGCAAACACCGGGGAGCTGTTTTTT.

This clone was detected once. This rearrangement joins TRBV18 to TRBJ1-6; D is possibly TRBD1 (5 bases). Germline CDR1 reads KGHSH; CDR2 reads LQKENI. The germline V and J ends were trimmed by 2 bases and 6 bases, with 11 bases remaining between them. This CDR3 spans 15 amino acids. Written as DNA, the CDR3 is TGTGCCAGCTCACCAGACGCAGGGCCTAATTCACCCCTCCACTTT. It encodes CASSPDAGPNSPLHF.

The chain is built from TRBV28 and TRBJ2-5; TRBD2 matches at 8 bases. V gave up 7 bases and J gave up 4 bases; unmatched junction bases: 14. The germline V gene encodes CDR1 MDHEN and CDR2 SYDVKM. The CDR3 has 16 amino acids. As DNA, the CDR3 is TGTGCCAGCAATTCGCTCGGGGCGGGGGGAGGAGAGACCCAGTACTTC. Residues: CASNSLGAGGGETQYF.

The chain recombines TRBV5-6 with TRBJ2-7; the match to TRBD2 covers 13 bases. J lost 2 bases, V lost 4 bases, and 6 bases had no gene match. Germline V gene sequence: CDR1 SGHDT, CDR2 YYEEEE. CDR3 length: 16 amino acids. The CDR3 spells CASSLRTSGGAYEQYV. The CDR3 coding sequence is TGTGCCAGCAGCCTCCGGACTAGCGGGGGCGCCTACGAGCAGTACGTC.

The rearrangement uses TRBV11-2 and TRBJ1-4; no reliable D call. The germline CDR1 and CDR2 sequences are SGHAT and FQNNGV. The CDR3 totals 14 residues. V was cut by 4 bases and J by 4 bases, with 10 bases left in between. The CDR3 nucleotides read TGTGCCAGCAGCTCCCCCCCCTTTAATGAAAAACTGTTTTTT. This codes for CASSSPPFNEKLFF.

This clone was counted a few times. V is TRBV6-5 and J is TRBJ1-1; 8 nucleotides match TRBD1. CDR1 and CDR2 from the germline V gene are MNHEY and SVGAGI. The CDR3 extends over 13 amino acids. V gave up 6 bases and J gave up 4 bases; unmatched junction bases: 4. The CDR3: CASRFTGGTEAFF. Written as DNA, the CDR3 is TGTGCCAGCAGATTTACAGGGGGCACTGAAGCTTTCTTT.